One and the same sample provided the 12 T cell receptor beta chains below, sequenced in a study of T cells in localized non-small cell lung cancer. Clones were sequenced by immunoSEQ multiplex PCR, and TCRdb holds only the in-frame ones, with some missing. The sample includes around 35,000 clones, under 95% of them seen just once. Sequencing used peripheral blood mononuclear cells, obtained before any cancer treatment. Receptors originate from a female donor older than 55 with stage II lung adenocarcinoma.

The chain uses TRBV7-2 and TRBJ1-2, with D perhaps matching TRBD1 (6 bases). CDR3 length equals 13 residues. Trimming cost V 1 base and J 3 bases, with 6 bases left between them. Germline values: CDR1 SGHTA, CDR2 FQGNSA. DNA for the CDR3: TGTGCCAGCAGCTTAGACAGGGACTATGGCTACACCTTC. Translating it yields CASSLDRDYGYTF.

The sample holds one count of this clone. The chain has TRBV19 and TRBJ2-1; 9 bases are a match to TRBD1. Germline values: CDR1 LNHDA, CDR2 SQIVND (reference sequence). V lost 4 bases to trimming and J lost 6 bases; unmatched junction nucleotides: 4. The CDR3 is made up of 14 amino acids. CDR3 region: CASSTQGAFNEQFF. For the CDR3, the DNA is TGTGCCAGTAGTACACAGGGGGCTTTCAATGAGCAGTTCTTC.

The J gene is TRBJ1-4, the V gene TRBV6-5; 10 bases agree with TRBD1. Germline loops: CDR1 MNHEY, CDR2 SVGAGI. With 5 bases clipped from V and 5 bases from J, the junction kept 5 bases outside the gene matches. The length of the CDR3 is 15 residues. CDR3 amino acids: CASSGTGAINEKLFF. CDR3 in DNA: TGTGCCAGCAGTGGGACAGGGGCCATAAATGAAAAACTGTTTTTT.

V gene TRBV5-4 combines with J gene TRBJ2-7, with D possibly being TRBD2 (5 bases). CDR1 and CDR2 (germline): SGHNT, YYREEE (reference sequence). V lost 3 bases and J lost 5, with 18 bases in between. This CDR3 is 15 amino acids long. The CDR3 spells CASSSGVASSNEQYF. The CDR3 bases are TGTGCCAGCAGCTCCGGCGTGGCTAGCTCGAACGAGCAGTACTTC.

The chain employs TRBV11-2 and TRBJ1-2; D uncertain. Trimming shortened V by 0 bases and J by 8 bases, and 7 bases separated the two germline ends. The V gene's germline CDR1 is SGHAT and CDR2 FQNNGV. CDR3 size: 12 residues. This chain's CDR3 is CASSLDRIGYTF. The CDR3 bases are TGTGCCAGCAGCTTAGATCGAATCGGCTACACCTTC.

This clone occurred once. The chain combines TRBV6-1 with TRBJ2-2; 7 bases are a match to TRBD1. V trimming: 5 bases; J trimming: 0 bases; junction bases outside the gene matches: 3. The germline gives CDR1 MNHNS, CDR2 SASEGT. CDR3 length equals 15 residues. The CDR3 loop is CASSPGTANTGELFF. The CDR3 nucleotides read TGTGCCAGCAGTCCCGGGACAGCGAACACCGGGGAGCTGTTTTTT.

The chain uses TRBV7-2 and TRBJ1-6; D gene uncertain. Looked up from germline, CDR1 is SGHTA and CDR2 is FQGNSA. Between the trimmed V and J ends, which lost 4 bases and 0 bases, there was a span of 4 bases. The CDR3 length is 14 residues. The CDR3 DNA is TGTGCCAGCAGCTATAGCTCCTATAATTCACCCCTCCACTTT. Residues: CASSYSSYNSPLHF.

The chain joins TRBV28 to TRBJ2-2; D not resolved. The CDR3 runs to 16 residues. In germline, CDR1 is MDHEN, CDR2 SYDVKM. The germline V and J ends were trimmed by 5 bases and 4 bases, with 17 bases remaining between them. CDR3 residues: CASSPPQTIITGELFF. CDR3 nucleotides: TGTGCCAGCAGTCCCCCGCAGACCATAATCACCGGGGAGCTGTTTTTT.

The CDR3 loop reads CAISGRDPDSYNEQFF. CDR3 nucleotides: TGTGCCATCAGTGGTCGGGATCCCGACTCCTACAATGAGCAGTTCTTC. The rearrangement uses TRBV10-3 and TRBJ2-1; D might be TRBD2 (5 bases). The V and J ends lost 4 bases and 0 bases respectively, with 13 bases between them. In germline, CDR1 is ENHRY, CDR2 SYGVKD. This CDR3 comprises 16 residues.

This clone was recorded once. V gene TRBV7-9 combines with J gene TRBJ2-5; 7 bases are a match to TRBD2. V dropped 2 bases and J dropped 4; count of bases not matched to a gene: 1. The CDR3 runs to 13 residues. Germline V gives CDR1 SEHNR, CDR2 FQNEAQ (reference sequence). This CDR3 reads CASSLTGGETQYF. In nucleotides, the CDR3 is TGTGCCAGCAGCTTAACGGGAGGAGAGACCCAGTACTTC.

The chain uses TRBV28 and TRBJ1-1, with D unclear. This CDR3 is 14 amino acids long. Looked up from germline, CDR1 is MDHEN and CDR2 is SYDVKM. V was trimmed by 8 bases and J by 5 bases, leaving 18 bases between them. The CDR3 nucleotides read TGTGCCAGCTTCATAGGATCCTTTGCAACTGAAGCTTTCTTT. This gives the protein CASFIGSFATEAFF.

The chain joins TRBV7-6 to TRBJ2-1; 8 positions agree with TRBD2. This CDR3 spans 16 amino acids. Germline values: CDR1 SGHVS, CDR2 FNYEAQ. The trim removed 4 bases at V and 0 bases at J, leaving 5 bases unmatched. CDR3 sequence: CASSSLAGRSYNEQFF. The CDR3 DNA follows: TGTGCCAGCAGCTCCTTAGCGGGGCGCTCCTACAATGAGCAGTTCTTC.